This is a list of T cell receptor beta chains from one sample in a study of identical twins. TCRdb itself ran the 5' RACE reads through MiXCR, one entry per CDR3 protein. The repertoire consists of 650,000 to 750,000 distinct CDR3 sequences, with over 20% occurring once and the leading ten covering approximately 4.3%. These data are also associated with another study on T cells expressing NK-cell markers.

The specimen was PBMCs. The receptors shown here come from a woman aged 18 to 35 in good health. CDR3s include the opening cysteine and the closing phenylalanine or tryptophan. A D gene is named only where the DNA matches it firmly. Not every row has a clone size; where given, it reads once, few, many or a size class.

cdr3_length	d_call	v_call	clone_size	j_call	cdr3_nt	cdr3_aa
14	NA	TRBV4-3	few	TRBJ2-7	TGCGCCAGCAGCCCAGAGACTACTACGTACGAGCAGTACTTC	CASSPETTTYEQYF
15	TRBD2	TRBV7-2	NA	TRBJ2-7	TGTGCCAGCAGCTTAAGTCTAGCGGGAGGCCGCGAGCAGTACTTC	CASSLSLAGGREQYF
16	NA	TRBV5-1	NA	TRBJ1-6	TGCGCCAGCAGCTTTTCCCCCGGGCAGGGTAATTCACCCCTCCACTTT	CASSFSPGQGNSPLHF
14	TRBD2	TRBV12-3/TRBV12-4	NA	TRBJ2-7	TGTGCCAGCAGGGAAACGGGGGGAGGGTACGAGCAGTACTTC	CASRETGGGYEQYF
13	NA	TRBV7-8	NA	TRBJ1-5	TGTGCCAGCAGTTCGCAGGCGGTTCAGCCCCAGCATTTT	CASSSQAVQPQHF
13	NA	TRBV7-9	many	TRBJ1-4	TGTGCCAGCAGCTCCCGGGACGGATCTGGAGCTAATTTT	CASSSRDGSGANF
16	NA	TRBV24-1	NA	TRBJ2-2	TGTGCCACCAGTGAACGGGACACGACGAACACCGGGGAGCTGTTTTTT	CATSERDTTNTGELFF
16	NA	TRBV20-1	few	TRBJ2-3	TGCAGTGCTAGCCCAACTCGATCGGGGAGCACAGATACGCAGTATTTT	CSASPTRSGSTDTQYF
15	NA	TRBV12-3/TRBV12-4	NA	TRBJ1-1	TGTGCCAGCAGTTTTTATTCCGTGATGAACACTGAAGCTTTCTTT	CASSFYSVMNTEAFF
14	NA	TRBV5-6	NA	TRBJ2-7	TGTGCCAGCAGCTTGGAGGTGATCTCCTACGAGCAGTACTTC	CASSLEVISYEQYF
22	TRBD2	TRBV7-6	once	TRBJ2-3	TGTGCCAGCAGCTTAGAAGGAGCGGGACTAGCGCCATCCATTTCTAGCACAGATACGCAGTATTTT	CASSLEGAGLAPSISSTDTQYF
14	TRBD2	TRBV5-1	NA	TRBJ2-5	TGCGCCAGCAGTCCTAGCGGGTGGGGAGAGACCCAGTACTTC	CASSPSGWGETQYF
14	NA	TRBV2	few	TRBJ1-4	TGTGCCAGCAGTGCCCCGGGGGGCGATGAAAAACTGTTTTTT	CASSAPGGDEKLFF
11	NA	TRBV12-3/TRBV12-4	few	TRBJ2-6	TGTGCCAGCAGCAGGGCCAACGTCCTGACTTTC	CASSRANVLTF
13	NA	TRBV6-1	few	TRBJ1-2	TGTGCCAGCAAAAAGGAATTTAACTATGGCTACACCTTC	CASKKEFNYGYTF
11	TRBD2	TRBV20-1	NA	TRBJ2-1	TGCAGTGCTAGAGATCGGAGCGGGGGGGCCTTC	CSARDRSGGAF
13	NA	TRBV7-9	NA	TRBJ1-1	TGTGCCAGCAGCTTCAGGTCATGGGCTGAAGCTTTCTTT	CASSFRSWAEAFF
12	TRBD1	TRBV4-3	NA	TRBJ2-1	TGCGCCAGCAGTACAGGGGGCGATGAGCAGTTCTTC	CASSTGGDEQFF
15	NA	TRBV18	NA	TRBJ2-7	TGTGCCAGCTCACCGGTGTCCCGACCTTCCTACGAGCAGTACTTC	CASSPVSRPSYEQYF
11	NA	TRBV20-1	NA	TRBJ1-2	TGCAGTGCCGCAGGGCTCTATGGCTACACCTTC	CSAAGLYGYTF
15	TRBD1	TRBV6-1	few	TRBJ1-6	TGTGCCAGCAGGAGACAGGGCTCCAAAAATTCACCCCTCCACTTT	CASRRQGSKNSPLHF
16	TRBD2	TRBV5-1	few	TRBJ2-2	TGCGCCAGCAGGGCCGGGACTAGCGGATCCACCGGGGAGCTGTTTTTT	CASRAGTSGSTGELFF
15	TRBD1	TRBV4-1	NA	TRBJ2-3	TGCGCCAGCAGCCTCCGGACAGGGGGAGCAGATACGCAGTATTTT	CASSLRTGGADTQYF
14	TRBD2	TRBV20-1	few	TRBJ2-1	TGCAGTGCGCTGCTAGCGGGAGGGGGGAATGAGCAGTTCTTC	CSALLAGGGNEQFF
13	NA	TRBV6-1	few	TRBJ1-2	TGTGCCAGCAGTGCGGGACTAACCTATGGCTACACCTTC	CASSAGLTYGYTF
18	TRBD1	TRBV7-6	few	TRBJ2-6	TGTGCCAGCAGCTTATTAGGGACAGCCAACTCTGGGGCCAACGTCCTGACTTTC	CASSLLGTANSGANVLTF
15	TRBD2	TRBV20-1	NA	TRBJ2-3	TGCAGTGCCGTTCCGGGGGGTGATGGCACAGATACGCAGTATTTT	CSAVPGGDGTDTQYF
14	NA	TRBV12-3/TRBV12-4	few	TRBJ1-5	TGTGCCAGCAGTTTAAAGGTTTTTAATCAGCCCCAGCATTTT	CASSLKVFNQPQHF
16	NA	TRBV4-2	few	TRBJ2-1	TGTGCCAGCAGCCAAGATGGACGGGGACCTCTCAATGAGCAGTTCTTC	CASSQDGRGPLNEQFF
15	NA	TRBV5-1	NA	TRBJ2-7	TGCGCCAGCAGCTGGGGGGCAGGGGAATCCTACGAGCAGTACTTC	CASSWGAGESYEQYF
13	NA	TRBV4-2	NA	TRBJ2-1	TGTGCCAGCAGCCAAGACAAAACTAGTGAAGAGTTCTTC	CASSQDKTSEEFF
15	TRBD2	TRBV6-1	few	TRBJ2-2	TGTGCCAGCAGACCGTCTAGCGGGAGTAGGGGGGAGCTGTTTTTT	CASRPSSGSRGELFF
15	TRBD1	TRBV5-1	NA	TRBJ2-3	TGCGCCAGCAGCTTGGAAGACAGGGCGACAGATACGCAGTATTTT	CASSLEDRATDTQYF
15	TRBD2	TRBV5-1	NA	TRBJ2-7	TGCGCCAGCAGCTTGGCCCTAGCGGGGATTGACGAGCAGTACTTC	CASSLALAGIDEQYF
20	TRBD2	TRBV4-3	NA	TRBJ2-2	TGCGCCAGCAGCCATCAGACTAGCGGGACGCATCCAGCAAGGACCGGGGAGCTGTTTTTT	CASSHQTSGTHPARTGELFF
14	NA	TRBV12-3/TRBV12-4	NA	TRBJ2-7	TGTGCCAGCAGTTTAGCTTTAATGGACTACGAGCAGTACTTC	CASSLALMDYEQYF
14	NA	TRBV10-3	few	TRBJ2-2	TGTGCCACCAACCGGGACACTAACACCGGGGAGCTGTTTTTT	CATNRDTNTGELFF
14	NA	TRBV7-6	few	TRBJ1-2	TGTGCCAGCAGCTCGACCGGAGGCCCCTATGGCTACACCTTC	CASSSTGGPYGYTF
12	NA	TRBV10-3	NA	TRBJ2-7	TGTGCCATCCAAGACAGTTCCTACGAGCAGTACTTC	CAIQDSSYEQYF
15	NA	TRBV4-2	NA	TRBJ1-1	TGTGCCAGCAGCCAAGATATCGGGGGCTACGCTGAAGCTTTCTTT	CASSQDIGGYAEAFF
12	NA	TRBV29-1	few	TRBJ1-1	TGCAGCGGTTTAGGGCGGGGCACTGAAGCTTTCTTT	CSGLGRGTEAFF
14	TRBD2	TRBV29-1	NA	TRBJ2-7	TGCAGCGTTGGAAGGACTAGCTTGATAAACGAGCAGTACTTC	CSVGRTSLINEQYF
16	TRBD1	TRBV4-3	many	TRBJ2-2	TGCGCCAGCAGCCAGAAGGACAGGGGGCTGACCGGGGAGCTGTTTTTT	CASSQKDRGLTGELFF
14	TRBD1	TRBV6-1	few	TRBJ2-7	TGTGCCAGCAGGTCCGGGACAGGGGCAGGCGAGCAGTACTTC	CASRSGTGAGEQYF
15	TRBD1	TRBV12-3/TRBV12-4	few	TRBJ1-3	TGTGCCAGCAACATACAGGGGATCTCTGGAAACACCATATATTTT	CASNIQGISGNTIYF
14	NA	TRBV27	NA	TRBJ2-1	TGTGCCAGCAGTGGTGAGGAGTACTACAATGAGCAGTTCTTC	CASSGEEYYNEQFF
15	TRBD1	TRBV27	few	TRBJ1-1	TGTGCCAGCAGACGATCCACAGGGGAAGCGGCTGAAGCTTTCTTT	CASRRSTGEAAEAFF
14	NA	TRBV29-1	NA	TRBJ2-7	TGCAGCGTTCCTTCGAGGCAGGGGGGGTACGAGCAGTACTTC	CSVPSRQGGYEQYF
13	NA	TRBV12-3/TRBV12-4	NA	TRBJ2-7	TGTGCCAGCAGCCCTACTGAGCTGTACGAGCAGTACTTC	CASSPTELYEQYF
14	NA	TRBV6-1	few	TRBJ2-4	TGTGCCAGTAAGATCGGGAGGCAGGGGGACATTCAGTACTTC	CASKIGRQGDIQYF
16	TRBD1	TRBV12-3/TRBV12-4	NA	TRBJ2-2	TGTGCCAGCAGTTCCCGGACAGGGATGAACACCGGGGAGCTGTTTTTT	CASSSRTGMNTGELFF
15	NA	TRBV7-9	many	TRBJ2-2	TGTGCCAGCAGCCAACCGGGAGCTCCCAGCGGGGAGCTGTTTTTT	CASSQPGAPSGELFF
13	TRBD1	TRBV7-7	NA	TRBJ2-7	TGTGCCAGCAGCTCGGGACAGGGTTATCGGCAGTACTTC	CASSSGQGYRQYF
16	NA	TRBV7-2	NA	TRBJ2-3	TGTGCCAGCAGCCTCCACCCCTTAGGTTCCGCAGATACGCAGTATTTT	CASSLHPLGSADTQYF
15	NA	TRBV29-1	few	TRBJ2-2	TGCAGCGCATCACGGTTGGCCGCGAACACCGGGGAGCTGTTTTTT	CSASRLAANTGELFF
14	NA	TRBV3-1	NA	TRBJ2-7	TGTGCCAGCAGCCAAGAAGGGTTAAGCTACGAGCAGTACTTC	CASSQEGLSYEQYF
16	TRBD2	TRBV4-3	few	TRBJ2-1	TGCGCCAGCAGCCAACACCTAGCGGGAGGGTACAATGAGCAGTTCTTC	CASSQHLAGGYNEQFF